The entry that follows covers one T cell receptor (beta chain) sequence. Data came from immunoSEQ multiplex PCR; TCRdb stores just in-frame clones and leaves some out. The data show about 44,000 clones, roughly 95% seen once. Trimming removed 5 bases at V and 8 bases at J, with 22 bases between. The CDR3 is 17 residues long. Per the germline V gene, CDR1 is LNHNV and CDR2 is YYDKDF (reference sequence). This entry comes from a study of T cells in tuberculosis. Sequenced input: PBMCs. The sequence was collected from a donor aged 5 to 30 with latent tuberculosis or without tuberculosis infection. The J gene is TRBJ1-6, the V gene TRBV15; D gene unclear. CDR3 nucleotide sequence: TGTGCCACCAGCCCTCAAAGGGAACGGCCGGAGGATTCACCCCTCCACTTT. Amino acids: CATSPQRERPEDSPLHF.